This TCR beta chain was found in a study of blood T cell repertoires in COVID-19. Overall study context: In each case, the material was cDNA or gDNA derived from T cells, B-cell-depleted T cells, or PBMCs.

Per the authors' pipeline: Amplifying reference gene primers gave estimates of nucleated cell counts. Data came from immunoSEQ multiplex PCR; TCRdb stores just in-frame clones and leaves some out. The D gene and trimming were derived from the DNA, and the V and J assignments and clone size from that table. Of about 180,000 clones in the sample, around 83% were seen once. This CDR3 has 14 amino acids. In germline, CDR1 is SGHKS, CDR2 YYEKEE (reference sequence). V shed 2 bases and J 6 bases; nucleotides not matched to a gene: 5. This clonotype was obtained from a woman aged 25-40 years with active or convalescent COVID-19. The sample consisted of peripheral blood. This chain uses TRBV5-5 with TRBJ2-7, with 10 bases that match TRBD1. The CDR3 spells CASSFGTGVGEQYF. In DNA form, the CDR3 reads TGTGCCAGCAGCTTTGGGACAGGGGTGGGCGAGCAGTACTTC.